Detailed here is one T cell receptor beta chain. What antigen it recognizes has not been identified. Base quality data are lacking; no much larger clone is found one base away. Libraries came from the immunoSEQ multiplex PCR assay. For the multiplex PCR, a mixture combining 60 forward primers for TCR Vbeta segments and 13 reverse primers for TCR Jbeta segments was used. A multiplex PCR assay on genomic DNA amplified the CDR3 region of rearranged TCR beta genes. Amplified TCR beta libraries were sequenced as 87-base-pair reads on the Illumina HiSeq System. The original pipeline was this. A later analysis counted some 74 million unique TCR beta chains across the 500 to 850 repertoires, and approximately 11 million of these chains were shared by at least two donors. Raw reads were error-corrected and collapsed into unique sequences with a nearest-neighbor algorithm that merged closely related sequences to remove PCR and sequencing errors. To assign V, D and J gene segments, CDR3 sequences were aligned to IMGT reference sequences. Each retained sequence needed at least a six-nucleotide match to both a V gene segment and a J gene segment. Rearrangements were called productive when the CDR3 lacked stop codons and stayed in frame with V and J; all others were non-productive. Following IMGT convention, CDR3 was defined as the stretch from the second conserved V-encoded cysteine up to the conserved J-encoded phenylalanine. The earlier analysis of about 590 of the donors excluded sequences that lacked an unambiguous match to a single V gene segment. An earlier analysis of some 500 of the donors classified V segments as functional when productive rearrangements were above 56.7% and as segregating when the standard deviation between donors was above 5%. A statistical classification framework was built for diagnosing cytomegalovirus status from the catalog of TCR beta chain sequences. In a later analysis, V and J genes were assigned by comparing TCR nucleotide sequences against IMGT/GENE-DB human TR gene sequences. The TCRdist pipeline was used in a later analysis to assign CDR3 sequences and most-parsimonious VDJ recombination scenarios. In a later analysis, each TCR beta chain was defined by its CDR3 amino acid sequence together with its V-gene family, and reads lacking a unique V-gene family were excluded. A later analysis removed roughly 590 highly shared, low-generation-probability nucleotide sequences to deal with suspected cross-contamination and a sequencing artifact. In a later analysis, a clonal expansion index was calculated for each public chain from normalized within-repertoire ranks of inferred template counts. In a later analysis, generation probabilities were computed using a VDJ recombination model fitted to out-of-frame rearrangements, and the results were checked against IGoR. A later analysis scored TCR-TCR, TCR-HLA and TCR-CMV co-occurrence with hypergeometric tests, applying a repertoire-size bias correction to TCR pairs. A later analysis estimated false discovery rates by permuting HLA or CMV assignments 20 times. In a later analysis, co-occurring TCRs were grouped using DBSCAN, and TCRdist sequence similarity was added for clustering within HLA-allele-positive subsets. For co-occurrence clustering, repertoires with fewer than 30,000 or more than 120,000 public chains were excluded, along with five repertoires with anomalous nucleotide sharing. Drawn from immuneACCESS, this table holds only the in-frame rearrangements with V and J called that TCRdb kept. Clones are partly lost; checked studies trace under half to an unresolved V gene and leave the rest unexplained. The V and J calls and the clone size are those of that table, but D and trimming were determined from the DNA. This sample is represented by over 110,000 clones; roughly 80% of them were singletons. About 1% of the sample lies in the top ten.

These data originate in a study of cytomegalovirus exposure and HLA in healthy donors (dated by TCRdb to between 2016 and 2019). For context, the study as a whole: An earlier analysis of approximately 640 of the donors reported 250 to 350 Gb of sequence data and 100 million to 130 million unique TCR beta sequences from 150 million to 200 million T cells. High-throughput TCR immunosequencing, statistical association of individual TCRs with disease status, and machine learning were combined to predict cytomegalovirus infection status. Both class I and class II loci were covered by HLA typing, at four-digit resolution. Genome-wide SNP genotypes for about 60% of the 666 donors were used in a later genetic analysis, which treated that subset as a discovery cohort. Typing coverage differed by locus: A, B, C, DRB1 and DQB1 were typed in roughly 629-630 donors, DQA1 in about 500, DPA1 in around 610, and DPB1 in 450 to 480. Donor age, sex, ethnicity and CMV serostatus were compiled alongside the repertoire data. Across around 400 genotyped donors of the cohort, an average of roughly 250,000 unique TCR beta nucleotide sequences per donor were sequenced, and about a sixth of those sequences were non-productive. In the later analysis, no new phenotypic data were used to find candidate immune exposures; instead, reliance was placed on TCR beta sequences and their occurrence across donors. A later analysis re-analyzed previously published TCR beta repertoires from 666 donors and added high-resolution HLA genotyping to study TCR occurrence patterns. All discovery cohort repertoires had been generated on a single sequencing platform. Of the 398 genotyped donors, approximately 82% fell in the genetic ancestry cluster associated with self-reported Caucasian donors. A separate validation cohort of approximately 120 different subjects was used in addition to the roughly 670-subject first cohort. Using immunosequencing, the study profiled T cell repertoires from about 610 subjects and related those repertoires to cytomegalovirus serostatus. Four to six DR-DQ haplotypes were handled as single units for association and clustering, since linkage in the cohort was strong. To decide whether each TCR beta V gene segment behaved as functional or pseudogenic, an earlier analysis of some 600 of the donors relied on high-throughput TCR beta sequencing. Around 320 gigabases of sequencing data and approximately 85 million unique TCR sequences were included in an early release covering 550 to 650 HLA-typed donors. The aim of the study was to test whether cataloging public T cell receptors could identify signatures of past pathogen exposure. Overall results and qualifications from the work: In this cohort, only TCR beta chains were sequenced, and detectable features were limited by the absence of alpha or paired-chain data. In a later analysis, several top co-occurrence clusters were reported to appear linked to parvovirus B19, influenza, CMV and Epstein-Barr virus. For the cohort, immune exposure information was limited to CMV serostatus. Linkage disequilibrium might explain the correlated functional status among segregating V segments, but an unknown experimental factor could not be ruled out. Some IMGT-functional V segments, including TRBV6-2 and TRBV6-3, could not be told apart with the 87-base-pair reads, so those segments were excluded. The study gave a list of some 150 TCR beta chains associated with cytomegalovirus. An association between a missense DCLRE1C variant and V-gene and J-gene trimming of TCR beta chains was found in a later genetic analysis and replicated in an independent cohort. Compared with equally common non-associated chains, HLA-associated TCR beta chains in a later analysis were more clonally expanded and had lower generation probabilities. Assigning TCR associations to individual alleles was difficult when HLA alleles, especially DR and DQ, strongly co-occurred. The presence/absence analyses assumed that sequencing depth was roughly uniform across donors, and that assumption may not be true. Most TCR sequences were observed very rarely across donors, whereas some public TCRs were present in many individuals. An earlier analysis of approximately 500 of the donors showed that most TCR beta V segments appeared in productive rearrangements either about 87% or about 30% of the time, which broadly matched IMGT annotations. A further reported finding was that TCR beta sequences accurately predicted the HLA-A and HLA-B alleles for most subjects in the first cohort. A group of highly shared sequence variants was considered likely to be a technical artifact of the sequencing pipeline. Cytomegalovirus status was reported to be diagnosed by the classifier with high specificity and sensitivity in both the original and validation cohorts. At a false discovery rate of 0.05, a later analysis linked under 20,000 TCR beta sequences to specific HLA alleles. Three of the identified cytomegalovirus-associated TCR beta chains were confirmed in vitro to be specific for cytomegalovirus antigens. Most CMV-associated TCR beta chains appeared to be HLA-restricted in a later analysis, and the HLA associations seemed to be driven largely by CMV exposure. According to a later analysis, TCR association rates differed among HLA loci, with DRB1 alleles showing the most associated TCRs and HLA-C alleles showing the fewest. It was suggested by the authors that the approach could potentially be generalized to other disease states and immunological phenotypes. Because some donors lacked HLA typing at each locus, the association tests relied only on the typed subset. Because counts were too low, about 18 rarely observed V segments, including chromosome 9 orphons, were excluded from the earlier analysis of around 640 of the donors. Compared with the 666-donor mean, donors in an Asian-associated ancestry cluster had fewer N-insertions in productive TCRs, according to a later genetic analysis.

The CDR3 starts with the cysteine, ends with the phenylalanine, and has 11 residues. This entry keeps only the CDR3 DNA: 33 bases, framed from base 1. Reading the germline V gene (reference sequence) gives CDR1 DFQATT and CDR2 SNEGSKA. V drops 6 bases and J drops 2 bases, leaving 8 bases in between. The cohort consisted of 600 to 700 healthy bone marrow donors. At the time of sampling, every cohort member was nominally healthy, though immune exposures that went unrecorded were likely present. The donor was CMV seronegative and belonged to the group of 350 to 400 seronegative cohort members. A peripheral blood sample was collected from each donor, and TCR beta sequencing was performed on peripheral blood mononuclear cells. The Qiagen DNeasy Blood Extraction Kit was used to extract genomic DNA from the blood cell samples.

The chain is encoded by TRBV20-1 joined to TRBJ2-7, with the D gene not clear enough to name. The sample comprised PBMCs. The sequence was collected from a young man in good health and CMV-seronegative. DNA sequence: TGCAGTGCCAGACTTACCTACGAGCAGTACTTC. Its amino acids are CSARLTYEQYF.